This T cell receptor (beta chain) is drawn from a study of blood T cell repertoires in COVID-19. Study summary: PBMCs, B-cell-depleted T cells, or T cells provided the cDNA or gDNA that made up the material.

Authors' processing steps: It was from reference gene primer amplification that nucleated cell counts were estimated. Generated by immunoSEQ multiplex PCR, the TCRdb table keeps only in-frame clones and is missing some. That table supplies the V and J calls and clone size; D and trimming were determined from the DNA. The sample lists 150,000 to 180,000 clones; 70% to 85% were seen once. Patients of the Seattle cohort, enrolled during active infection, were followed longitudinally. Trimming removed 0 bases from V and 7 bases from J, with 10 bases in between. CDR1 and CDR2 from the germline V gene are SGHDT and YYEEEE. The CDR3 runs to 13 residues.

The receptor was derived from a man aged 55 to 70 with COVID-19, enrolled during active disease. Input material: peripheral blood. This rearrangement joins TRBV5-6 to TRBJ1-1, with D unresolved. This CDR3 is CASSLGGGLEAFF. CDR3 bases: TGTGCCAGCAGCTTGGGGGGAGGCCTTGAAGCTTTCTTT.